The 10 T cell receptor beta chains reported below all come from one sample, sequenced in a study of cytomegalovirus exposure and HLA in healthy donors. It was with 60 Vbeta and 13 Jbeta primers that the PCR ran. Profiled with immunoSEQ multiplex PCR; TCRdb holds only in-frame clones, not every one. There are 95,000 or so clones in the sample; about 73% occur only once, and roughly 15% lies in the top ten. The sample was PBMCs. Receptor source: a woman in her fifties or sixties in good health and CMV-seropositive.

This chain uses TRBV25-1 with TRBJ1-1; D is unclear. The ends were cut back, 5 bases at V and 3 bases at J, with 10 bases in the middle. The CDR3 sequence is 13 residues long. Per germline, CDR1 MGHDK and CDR2 SYGVNS. The CDR3: CASSQFGDTEAFF. As DNA, the CDR3 is TGTGCCAGCAGTCAGTTCGGAGACACTGAAGCTTTCTTT.

The CDR3 nucleotides are TGCGCCAGCAGCTTGGGAGTTGATCAGCCCCAGCATTTT. It is translated as CASSLGVDQPQHF. V is TRBV5-1 and J is TRBJ1-5; D is unresolved. Trimming took off 0 bases at V and 5 bases at J, with 6 bases between the two ends. The CDR3 is made up of 13 amino acids. CDR1 and CDR2 from the germline V gene are SGHRS and YFSETQ.

V usage is TRBV6-5 and J usage is TRBJ2-7, with 7 positions matching TRBD2. The ends lost 6 bases at V and 3 bases at J; junction bases unmatched: 8. CDR3 size: 14 residues. Germline loops: CDR1 MNHEY, CDR2 SVGAGI. The CDR3 region is CASSTRTRDYEQYF. The CDR3 nucleotides read TGTGCCAGCAGCACCCGGACTAGGGACTACGAGCAGTACTTC.

As for this clone: The identical CDR3 is also encoded by other nucleotide sequences in the sample. The chain couples TRBV4-1 to TRBJ1-5; TRBD1 agrees at 10 bases. Germline V CDR1 and CDR2: MGHRA, YSYEKL. The CDR3 has 18 amino acids. The trim removed 4 bases at V and 1 base at J, leaving 10 bases unmatched. In nucleotides, the CDR3 is TGCGCCAGCAGCCCCCGGGACAGGGGAGTAGGGAGCAATCAGCCCCAGCATTTT. Translation gives CASSPRDRGVGSNQPQHF.

The rearrangement joins TRBV5-1 to TRBJ1-1, with 7 bases lining up with TRBD1. Germline assignment: CDR1 SGHRS and CDR2 YFSETQ. Trimming took 5 bases from V and 4 from J; bases not matched to a gene: 5. The CDR3 has 13 residues. CDR3 region: CASSLTGSTEAFF. Written as DNA, the CDR3 is TGCGCCAGCAGTTTGACAGGGAGCACTGAAGCTTTCTTT.

The chain uses TRBV7-9 and TRBJ2-7; 8 bases fit TRBD2. CDR1 is SEHNR and CDR2 is FQNEAQ in the germline V gene (reference sequence). V was clipped by 0 bases and J by 3 bases; unmatched bases: 4. The CDR3 spans 15 residues. The chain's CDR3 is CASSLAVAGNYEQYF. The CDR3 nucleotides read TGTGCCAGCAGCTTAGCGGTAGCGGGGAACTACGAGCAGTACTTC.

V and J are TRBV30 and TRBJ1-2; TRBD1 matches at 9 bases. From germline, CDR1 is GTSNPN and CDR2 SVGIG (reference sequence). This CDR3 has 13 residues. The DNA for the CDR3 is TGTGCACGGACAGGGGTGGGGGACTATGGCTACACCTTC. It specifies CARTGVGDYGYTF.

The chain carries TRBV4-1 and TRBJ1-6; 10 bases are a match to TRBD1. This CDR3 is built from 18 residues. Germline values: CDR1 MGHRA, CDR2 YSYEKL. V gave up 0 bases and J gave up 9 bases; unmatched junction bases: 11. The CDR3 bases are TGCGCCAGCAGCCAAGACCCGGGACAGGGGAGTTTTGGTTCACCCCTCCACTTT. It codes for CASSQDPGQGSFGSPLHF.

The chain carries TRBV6-5 and TRBJ1-2; 8 bases match TRBD1. This CDR3 has 13 amino acids. The V and J ends lost 5 bases and 4 bases, in that order; junction bases with no gene match: 3. The V gene's germline CDR1 is MNHEY and CDR2 SVGAGI. The CDR3 spells CASSPTGVYGYTF. The DNA for the CDR3 is TGTGCCAGCAGTCCGACAGGGGTCTATGGCTACACCTTC.

The chain employs TRBV28 and TRBJ2-3, with D maybe TRBD1 (5 bases). CDR3 size: 11 residues. V was shortened by 5 bases and J by 6 bases, with 6 bases between the two germline ends. Germline V gene sequence: CDR1 MDHEN, CDR2 SYDVKM. The CDR3 DNA follows: TGTGCCAGCAGTCGACAGGATACGCAGTATTTT. Its protein is CASSRQDTQYF.